These 25 T cell receptor beta chains came from one sample sequenced in a study of T-cell reconstitution after alpha-beta-depleted transplantation in children. Unique molecular identifiers were built into the TCRbeta library. TCRdb independently ran MiXCR on the PCR reads; one entry per CDR3 protein. Here the sample spans 90,000 to 150,000 distinct CDR3 sequences, approximately 22% being singletons. The input for sequencing was PBMCs, mostly from graft donor cells, taken 180 days after TCRalphabeta/CD19-depleted stem cell transplant. These receptors were obtained from a male patient aged 2 to 9 who had a stem cell transplant for chronic granulomatous disease, so the T cells may come from the graft donor.

The chain combines TRBV7-2 with TRBJ2-3; D uncertain. The CDR3 has 15 residues. Germline loops: CDR1 SGHTA, CDR2 FQGNSA. Deletions cut 1 base from V and 3 bases from J, with 11 bases between. The CDR3 sequence is CASSLEIGLTDTQYF. The CDR3 DNA is TGTGCCAGCAGCTTAGAGATAGGATTAACAGATACGCAGTATTTT.

V is TRBV10-3 and J is TRBJ2-1, with 7 bases aligning to TRBD2. Germline values: CDR1 ENHRY, CDR2 SYGVKD. This CDR3 has 17 amino acids. With V trimmed by 2 bases and J by 6 bases, 13 bases remained unmatched. The CDR3 region is CAISEAGGRELSNEQFF. CDR3 coding DNA: TGTGCCATCAGTGAGGCTGGGGGGAGGGAGTTAAGCAATGAGCAGTTCTTC.

The V gene is TRBV7-6, the J gene TRBJ2-1; D is ambiguous. The V gene lost 1 base and the J gene lost 5 bases, with 9 bases spanning the gap. Per the germline V gene, CDR1 is SGHVS and CDR2 is FNYEAQ. This CDR3 region has 14 residues. The CDR3 nucleotides are TGTGCCAGCAGCTTAGAAGGGAACAACAATGAGCAGTTCTTC. Translated: CASSLEGNNNEQFF.

Ten or more counts support this clonotype. The V gene is TRBV5-1, the J gene TRBJ1-1, with D uncertain. There are 14 residues in the CDR3. Trimming took 0 bases from V and 1 from J, leaving 7 bases between them. Germline V CDR1 and CDR2: SGHRS, YFSETQ. CDR3 protein: CASSLDQTNTEAFF. The CDR3, as DNA: TGCGCCAGCAGCTTGGACCAGACGAACACTGAAGCTTTCTTT. Together with reference TRBV5-1 and TRBJ1-1, the CDR3 gives the full variable domain: KAGVTQTPRYLIKTRGQQVTLSCSPISGHRSVSWYQQTPGQGLQFLFEYFSETQRNKGNFPGRFSGRQFSNSRSEMNVSTLELGDSALYLCASSLDQTNTEAFFGQGTRLTVV.

The V call is TRBV20-1, the J call TRBJ2-5, with TRBD2 matching over 8 bases. After removal of 5 bases from V and 4 bases from J, the junction contained 9 bases not matched to a gene. Germline CDR1 reads DFQATT; CDR2 reads SNEGSKA (reference sequence). This CDR3 has 14 residues. CDR3 sequence (DNA): TGCAGTGCTCCACCAGCGGGAGTAGGAGAGACCCAGTACTTC. This codes for CSAPPAGVGETQYF.

This rearrangement joins TRBV12-3 or TRBV12-4 to TRBJ2-1; D ambiguous. The V end lost 7 bases, the J end lost 5 bases, and 18 bases lay between the germline ends. The CDR3 runs 15 residues. CDR3 sequence: CASIPSTLGDNEQFF. Written as DNA, the CDR3 is TGTGCCAGCATCCCGTCCACCTTAGGCGACAATGAGCAGTTCTTC.

This clonotype has a count of ten or more. The genes are TRBV10-3 and TRBJ2-1, with D hard to call. The CDR3 covers 12 residues. Germline V lookup: CDR1 ENHRY, CDR2 SYGVKD. Trimming removed 1 base at V and 5 bases at J, with 3 bases between. The CDR3 sequence is CAISELDNEQFF. CDR3 bases: TGTGCCATCAGTGAGTTGGACAATGAGCAGTTCTTC.

This chain uses TRBV5-6 with TRBJ2-5; no firm D call. The CDR3 has 17 amino acids. Trimming removed 2 bases at V and 5 bases at J, with 22 bases between. CDR1 and CDR2 from the germline V gene are SGHDT and YYEEEE. The CDR3 region has the DNA TGTGCCAGCAGCTTCTTATCCGGTCGGATAAATCGGGAGACCCAGTACTTC. Translation gives CASSFLSGRINRETQYF.

Many counts were recorded for this clonotype. The chain links TRBV12-3 or TRBV12-4 to TRBJ1-5; possible D gene TRBD1, 6 bases. The CDR3 extends over 14 amino acids. The V and J ends lost 6 bases and 6 bases respectively, with 15 bases between them. CDR3: CASRPRGGRQPQHF. The DNA for the CDR3 is TGTGCCAGCAGACCTCGGGGGGGCCGTCAGCCCCAGCATTTT.

The chain recombines TRBV7-2 with TRBJ1-5, with a weak D call TRBD1 (5 bases). Per the germline V gene, CDR1 is SGHTA and CDR2 is FQGNSA. Trimming left V 2 bases short and J 5 bases short, with 10 bases between. The CDR3 loop spans 14 amino acids. In DNA form, the CDR3 reads TGTGCCAGCAGCTTATATATCAGGGATCAGCCCCAGCATTTT. Translated, it gives CASSLYIRDQPQHF.

V usage is TRBV10-3 and J usage is TRBJ1-2; 10 nucleotides line up with TRBD1. This CDR3 is 16 amino acids long. CDR1 and CDR2 from the germline V gene are ENHRY and SYGVKD. V lost 10 bases to trimming and J lost 4 bases; unmatched junction nucleotides: 15. The CDR3 nucleotides are TGTGCCACCACGGGACAGGGGTCCCAGTTGGGCTATGGCTACACCTTC. Protein product: CATTGQGSQLGYGYTF.

This clonotype showed up just a few times. The rearrangement links TRBV9 to TRBJ2-3, with 7 bases aligning to TRBD1. J gave up 6 bases and V 3 bases, and 13 bases lay outside the gene matches. CDR1 is SGDLS, CDR2 YYNGEE, per germline. CDR3 length: 16 residues. The DNA for the CDR3 is TGTGCCAGCAGCGGACCACAGGGGCCGGGGTATGATACGCAGTATTTT. It yields the protein CASSGPQGPGYDTQYF.

This clonotype has a count of ten or more. V usage is TRBV5-1 and J usage is TRBJ2-7; D is ambiguous. Per germline, CDR1 SGHRS and CDR2 YFSETQ. The CDR3 covers 16 residues. V was cut by 1 base and J by 2 bases, with 16 bases left in between. DNA of the CDR3: TGCGCCAGCAGCTTGCTTGTGAGCGCGACGACCTACGAGCAGTACTTC. Translation: CASSLLVSATTYEQYF. Using reference TRBV5-1 and TRBJ2-7 for the parts outside the CDR3, the full variable domain is KAGVTQTPRYLIKTRGQQVTLSCSPISGHRSVSWYQQTPGQGLQFLFEYFSETQRNKGNFPGRFSGRQFSNSRSEMNVSTLELGDSALYLCASSLLVSATTYEQYFGPGTRLTVT.

This clonotype was seen at least ten times. The CDR3, as DNA: TGTGCCAGCAGCCAAGAGGGGACTAGCGGCTACAATGAGCAGTTCTTC. Encoded protein: CASSQEGTSGYNEQFF. This chain connects TRBV3-1 to TRBJ2-1, with 11 positions matching TRBD2. CDR1 is LGHDT and CDR2 is YNNKEL in the germline V gene (reference sequence). This CDR3 has 16 amino acids. The V segment lost 0 bases and the J segment 3 bases; nucleotides outside the gene matches: 1.

The chain couples TRBV5-1 to TRBJ2-2, with D possibly being TRBD1 (5 bases). The CDR3 covers 16 residues. Germline CDR1 SGHRS, CDR2 YFSETQ. V lost 1 base and J 2 bases, leaving 12 bases between the germline ends. DNA for the CDR3: TGCGCCAGCAGCTTGCTAGGGGCCTCAAACACCGGGGAGCTGTTTTTT. This encodes CASSLLGASNTGELFF.

The V call is TRBV5-6, the J call TRBJ2-3; D is undetermined. Trimming pared 2 bases from V and 4 bases from J, leaving 8 bases between. There are 13 residues in the CDR3. CDR1 is SGHDT and CDR2 is YYEEEE in the germline V gene. The CDR3 sequence is CASSFGFSDTQYF. The CDR3 DNA sequence: TGTGCCAGCAGCTTTGGGTTTTCAGATACGCAGTATTTT.

This clonotype was observed a few times. The chain has TRBV15 and TRBJ2-1; D unclear. This CDR3 has 17 amino acids. With 0 bases removed from V and 3 bases from J, the gap between germline ends came to 15 bases. The germline gives CDR1 LNHNV, CDR2 YYDKDF (reference sequence). The CDR3 DNA reads as TGTGCCACCAGCAGAGATGATGGTATTGCCTTCTACAATGAGCAGTTCTTC. Translating gives CATSRDDGIAFYNEQFF.

The chain couples TRBV7-2 to TRBJ2-5, with TRBD2 matching over 7 bases. Unmatched junction bases numbered 8, after V lost 3 bases and J lost 1 base. Germline CDR1 reads SGHTA; CDR2 reads FQGNSA. CDR3 length: 16 residues. CDR3 residues: CASSLLAGDLQETQYF. For the CDR3, the DNA is TGTGCCAGCAGCTTGCTGGCGGGGGACCTCCAAGAGACCCAGTACTTC.

The genes are TRBV6-1 and TRBJ2-7, with 7 bases fitting TRBD2. V shed 10 bases, J shed 0 bases, and the junction held 6 bases outside the gene matches. This CDR3 spans 13 amino acids. The germline V gene has CDR1 MNHNS and CDR2 SASEGT. CDR3 bases: TGTGCCATCAGGGCGGGAGCCTCCTACGAGCAGTACTTC. Translation: CAIRAGASYEQYF.

This clonotype showed up many times. The chain joins TRBV27 to TRBJ2-7; D is uncertain. This CDR3 spans 12 amino acids. V was trimmed by 3 bases and J by 9 bases, leaving 12 bases between them. Germline V CDR1 and CDR2: MNHEY, SMNVEV (reference sequence). CDR3 sequence: CASSFQAGRQYF. For the CDR3, the DNA is TGTGCCAGCAGTTTCCAGGCCGGTCGGCAGTACTTC.

Worth noting for this clonotype: This may come from a read error, since a much larger clone is one base off. V gene TRBV3-1 combines with J gene TRBJ2-1, with D maybe TRBD2 (6 bases). Germline CDR1 LGHDT, CDR2 YNNKEL (reference sequence). The CDR3 spans 19 residues. CDR3: CTSSPSPSVLGGSYNEQFF. The CDR3, as DNA: TGTACCAGCAGCCCCTCGCCTAGCGTGCTTGGGGGCTCCTACAATGAGCAGTTCTTC.

This clonotype has a count of ten or more. The CDR3 nucleotides are TGCAGTGCTAGAGGGGCGGCTCGTTACGAGCAGTACTTC. Translated, it gives CSARGAARYEQYF. This chain uses TRBV20-1 with TRBJ2-7; D ambiguous. This CDR3 comprises 13 residues. The V and J ends lost 1 base and 4 bases respectively, with 11 bases between them. Germline CDR1 reads DFQATT; CDR2 reads SNEGSKA (reference sequence).

V and J are TRBV20-1 and TRBJ2-3; D not certain. V lost 3 bases to trimming and J lost 0 bases, with 10 bases between them. CDR3 length: 14 amino acids. Germline assignment: CDR1 DFQATT and CDR2 SNEGSKA (reference sequence). The CDR3 region is CSARRVPSTDTQYF. CDR3 DNA sequence: TGCAGTGCTAGGCGAGTTCCTAGCACAGATACGCAGTATTTT.

This clonotype was seen at least ten times. The V call is TRBV20-1, the J call TRBJ1-4, with TRBD1 matching 8 bases. This CDR3 is 15 amino acids long. CDR1 and CDR2 (germline): DFQATT, SNEGSKA (reference sequence). V dropped 5 bases and J dropped 7; count of bases not matched to a gene: 12. CDR3 region: CSAPPRDRPAEKLFF. The DNA for the CDR3 is TGCAGTGCTCCCCCCCGGGACAGGCCAGCTGAAAAACTGTTTTTT.

The rearrangement links TRBV5-1 to TRBJ2-7, with 8 bases lining up with TRBD1. CDR1 is SGHRS and CDR2 is YFSETQ in the germline V gene. CDR3 length equals 15 residues. Trimming at V came to 4 bases and at J to 2 bases, leaving 8 bases not matched to a gene. In nucleotides, the CDR3 is TGCGCCAGCAGCCTCTCCGCGACAGGGGCCTACGAGCAGTACTTC. Translation gives CASSLSATGAYEQYF.